Reported below is one TCR beta chain. The antigen is unknown. The V end was cut by 8 bases, the J end by 0 bases, with 15 bases between. This CDR3 has 15 amino acids. Germline V gene sequence: CDR1 LNHDA, CDR2 SQIVND (reference sequence). The time point was: newly diagnosed GD, antithyroid drugs for less than 3 months. The TCR library used RNA extracted from PBMCs. This entry belongs to a study of regulatory T cells in long-lasting Graves disease. The overall study: Graves' patients with a new diagnosis had received antithyroid drugs under 3 months.

iRepertoire HTBI primers and Arm-PCR of CDR3 regions built TCR beta libraries. TCRdb reprocessed the multiplex PCR reads with MiXCR, giving one entry per CDR3 protein. The data show around 400,000 distinct CDR3 sequences, roughly 15% seen once. Study-level findings and limits: Among persistent patients, a larger number of public clonotypes were shared (roughly 2,900) than among newly diagnosed patients (under 1,000). TRBV28 was favored in persistent disease, as were TRBJ1-2 and TRBJ2-5.

This receptor was identified in a female donor with Graves disease. This sample comprised peripheral blood mononuclear cells (PBMCs), obtained at new diagnosis, from a patient treated with antithyroid drugs. V gene TRBV19 combines with J gene TRBJ2-3; D is ambiguous. The CDR3 region is CASGDGNPSTDTQYF. CDR3 nucleotides: TGTGCCAGTGGAGATGGAAACCCTAGCACAGATACGCAGTATTTT.